This TCR beta chain was captured by sequencing in a study of read filtering for tumor transcriptome and immune sequencing. Study context: By R-ISS, stages I, II and III held 8, 16 and 7 patients. The study's findings and limits: About four fifths of IR-seq clonotypes had a single read, yet these held around 4% of reads. Compared with RNA-seq, IR-seq gave much higher clonotype depth and reliability.

In its sample, this clonotype was seen many times. What it binds is unknown. V lost 0 bases and J 9 bases, leaving 10 bases between the germline ends. CDR1 SGHRS and CDR2 YFSETQ come from the germline V gene. The CDR3 contains 13 residues. The library was built from 400 ng RNA with molecular barcoded adaptors for alpha/delta and beta/gamma chains. TCRdb fed the reads into MiXCR, producing one record per CDR3 protein. Of more than 45,000 distinct CDR3 sequences in the sample, 9% to 15% were seen once. This sequence joins TRBV5-1 and TRBJ1-5; D ambiguous. The TCR sequence derives from a donor at least 40 years old with multiple myeloma. Sequencing was carried out using a population of CD138-negative cells sorted from bone marrow. The CDR3 DNA follows: TGCGCCAGCAGCTTGGCCGTAGCCGGGCCCCAGCATTTT. Translation: CASSLAVAGPQHF.